The subject of this entry is one T cell receptor beta chain. This receptor's antigen is unknown. The listed sequencing device is Illumina HiSeq 2000. TCR beta cDNA libraries were prepared using 5'RACE template switching, which introduced a universal primer site and unique molecular identifiers. Priming for cDNA synthesis came from the TCR beta constant segment, and two successive PCR amplification steps followed. The published analysis was carried out like this. Reads were demultiplexed and grouped by UMI with MIGEC, and clonotypes were assembled and quantified with MiTCR. To exclude erroneous sequences, only TCR cDNA sequences supported by at least two reads were retained. The tcR package was used for downstream repertoire analysis, and clonotypes were matched across fractions by CDR3 nucleotide sequence plus V segment. VDJmatch was used to annotate antigen specificity against VDJdb, with one amino acid substitution in CDR3 permitted. After TCRdb reprocessed the reads, each CDR3 protein sequence was kept as one row, without DNA. The V and J calls were not made by the authors but by TCRdb's processing. This sample's table has entries for 500,000 or so distinct CDR3 sequences. The ten largest make up approximately 3.5% of the sample.

A commercial ELISA kit detecting HCMV-specific IgG in serum was used to determine HCMV serostatus. Ficoll density gradient centrifugation was used to isolate peripheral blood mononuclear cells from blood. The data were obtained in a study of T cells expressing NK-cell markers (TCRdb year 2020). Regarding the complete study: TCR beta-chain repertoires were profiled in sorted CD3+CD56+NKG2C+, CD3+CD56+NKG2C- and CD3+CD56-NKG2C+ T-cell subsets from seven or eight donors. The eight sequenced donors were randomly selected healthy volunteers, three men and five women. Among the eight sequenced donors, seven were HCMV-seropositive and one was HCMV-seronegative. Sequencing of the libraries produced 2 x 150 bp reads on Illumina HiSeq 2000/2500, MiSeq or NextSeq.

Inclusive of the bounding cysteine and phenylalanine, the CDR3 is 14 residues long. No DNA appears here. The germline V gene gives CDR1 as SGHRS and CDR2 as YFSETQ. The full study reports these points: Those dominant clonotypes were again the most abundant among CD3+CD56-NKG2C+ cells in a few donors, at roughly 25-60.1%. Whether the expanded NKG2C-expressing T cell clones were specific for HCMV antigens remained unclear. In six donors, the dominant CD3+CD56+NKG2C+ clonotypes ranked among the top 10 CD8+ clonotypes, making up roughly 1.0-8% of CD8+ T cells.

The receptor's source is a man between 18 and 35 years old in good health. Donor details come from another sample of the same person, matched by shared clones. Sequencing input: blood T cells: a sorted CD56 or NKG2C T cell subset, CD4+ or CD8+ T cells, or bulk PBMC T cells (not recorded which). Here the chain combines TRBV5-1 and TRBJ1-1; TCRdb returns TRBD1, unconfirmable since there is no DNA. The CDR3 amino acid sequence is: CASSSQGAVKEAFF.